These T cell receptor beta chains were read from a single sample in a study of T cells in tuberculosis. Method: immunoSEQ multiplex PCR; TCRdb's copy keeps in-frame clones and lacks some. The table records 25,000 to 35,000 clones, under 95% of them present only once. Sequenced here: PBMCs, sampled at tuberculosis diagnosis. These receptors all come from an adult with tuberculosis. Some clones in this sample may be carry-over from other donors' samples. Both conserved end residues are part of each CDR3. The order of the fields is clone size, D gene, CDR3 length, V gene, J gene, CDR3 protein, CDR3 DNA. A D gene is named only where the DNA matches it firmly. Clone size is given for some rows only: seen once, a few or many times, or a class if the clone is expanded.

NA	NA	14	TRBV7-9	TRBJ1-2	CASSLGGGNYGYTF	TGTGCCAGCAGCTTAGGGGGAGGGAACTATGGCTACACCTTC
NA	TRBD1	14	TRBV2	TRBJ2-7	CATEDRDRAYEQYF	TGTGCCACCGAGGACAGGGACAGGGCCTACGAGCAGTACTTC
NA	TRBD1	17	TRBV5-1	TRBJ1-3	CASSLTGGGSSGNTIYF	TGCGCCAGCAGCCTGACAGGGGGCGGGAGCTCTGGAAACACCATATATTTT
NA	TRBD1	15	TRBV4-1	TRBJ2-7	CASSQSRDRFYEQYF	TGCGCCAGCAGCCAAAGCCGGGACAGGTTCTACGAGCAGTACTTC
once	NA	12	TRBV28	TRBJ1-1	CASSGGNTEAFF	TGTGCCAGCAGTGGCGGGAACACTGAAGCTTTCTTT
NA	NA	14	TRBV19	TRBJ2-1	CASSIDSSYNEQFF	TGTGCCAGTAGTATTGACAGCTCCTACAATGAGCAGTTCTTC
NA	NA	14	TRBV10-3	TRBJ1-2	CAIRDGGPNYGYTF	TGTGCCATCAGAGACGGAGGCCCTAACTATGGCTACACCTTC
NA	TRBD1	16	TRBV11-2	TRBJ1-1	CASSPLTGGRGTEAFF	TGTGCCAGCAGCCCCCTGACAGGGGGCAGGGGCACTGAAGCTTTCTTT
NA	NA	15	TRBV11-2	TRBJ2-7	CASSLGGIGFYEQYF	TGTGCCAGCAGCTTAGGCGGGATCGGATTCTACGAGCAGTACTTC
NA	TRBD1	12	TRBV10-3	TRBJ1-2	CASTTGNYGYTF	TGTGCCAGCACGACAGGGAACTATGGCTACACCTTC
NA	NA	11	TRBV30	TRBJ1-2	CAWSVLVSYTF	TGTGCCTGGAGTGTACTGGTTAGCTACACCTTC
NA	NA	15	TRBV11-2	TRBJ1-6	CASSPVYSRNSPLHF	TGTGCCAGCAGCCCCGTATACAGCCGGAATTCACCCCTCCACTTT
NA	NA	13	TRBV19	TRBJ1-1	CASSSVLNTEAFF	TGTGCCAGTAGTTCAGTTTTGAACACTGAAGCTTTCTTT
NA	NA	13	TRBV30	TRBJ1-4	CAWSVRQGEKLFF	TGTGCCTGGAGTGTACGGCAGGGTGAAAAACTGTTTTTT
once	TRBD1	15	TRBV18	TRBJ1-5	CASSPISGGHQPQHF	TGTGCCAGCTCACCAATTTCAGGGGGCCATCAGCCCCAGCATTTT
NA	NA	17	TRBV9	TRBJ1-4	CASSQWAGVAVNEKLFF	TGTGCCAGCAGCCAATGGGCAGGGGTAGCCGTTAATGAAAAACTGTTTTTT
NA	TRBD1	14	TRBV10-3	TRBJ1-1	CAISESEQGAGAFF	TGTGCCATCAGTGAGTCCGAACAGGGGGCTGGAGCTTTCTTT
NA	NA	16	TRBV6-6	TRBJ2-7	CASSYSGQLNYYEQYF	TGTGCCAGCAGTTACTCTGGACAGCTAAATTACTACGAGCAGTACTTC
NA	NA	15	TRBV29-1	TRBJ1-2	CSVTGTGIANYGYTF	TGCAGCGTCACCGGAACAGGGATTGCTAACTATGGCTACACCTTC
NA	TRBD1	14	TRBV5-6	TRBJ1-2	CASSFGQGVGGYTF	TGTGCCAGCAGCTTCGGACAGGGGGTAGGTGGCTACACCTTC
NA	NA	14	TRBV5-4	TRBJ2-3	CASSLELAGDTQYF	TGTGCCAGCAGCTTGGAACTAGCCGGTGATACGCAGTATTTT
NA	TRBD1	15	TRBV29-1	TRBJ1-1	CSVERTGFVSTEAFF	TGCAGCGTTGAAAGGACAGGGTTCGTGTCCACTGAAGCTTTCTTT
NA	TRBD1	14	TRBV9	TRBJ1-1	CASSVTGANTEAFF	TGTGCCAGCAGCGTCACAGGGGCGAACACTGAAGCTTTCTTT
once	TRBD1	15	TRBV10-2	TRBJ1-2	CASSLPGQGDYGYTF	TGCGCCAGCAGTCTACCGGGACAGGGAGACTATGGCTACACCTTC
NA	NA	15	TRBV30	TRBJ1-2	CAWSGPGPFFYGYTF	TGTGCCTGGAGTGGTCCGGGTCCCTTCTTCTATGGCTACACCTTC
NA	NA	14	TRBV10-3	TRBJ2-1	CAISEPREDREQFF	TGTGCCATCAGTGAGCCTCGGGAAGACAGGGAGCAGTTCTTC
NA	TRBD1	16	TRBV5-1	TRBJ2-2	CASSLTVQGATGELFF	TGCGCCAGCAGCTTGACTGTCCAGGGGGCAACCGGGGAGCTGTTTTTT
NA	NA	15	TRBV7-2	TRBJ2-1	CASSQPGLTSNEQFF	TGTGCCAGCAGCCAACCGGGACTCACAAGTAATGAGCAGTTCTTC
NA	NA	13	TRBV19	TRBJ1-6	CASSGPGGSGLHF	TGTGCCAGTAGTGGGCCGGGGGGCTCGGGCCTCCACTTT
NA	TRBD1	14	TRBV19	TRBJ1-5	CASSQTGVGQPQHF	TGTGCCAGTAGCCAGACAGGGGTGGGTCAGCCCCAGCATTTT
NA	NA	13	TRBV18	TRBJ2-2	CASSPQGTGELFF	TGTGCCAGCTCACCACAGGGGACCGGGGAGCTGTTTTTT
NA	NA	14	TRBV6-1	TRBJ1-2	CASIMAGANYGYTF	TGTGCCAGCATAATGGCAGGGGCTAACTATGGCTACACCTTC
NA	NA	17	TRBV21-1	TRBJ2-7	CASTPHKRDRGSYEQYF	TGTGCCAGCACCCCCCACAAGCGGGACAGGGGTTCCTACGAGCAGTACTTC
NA	NA	15	TRBV18	TRBJ1-5	CASSPETTSNQPQHF	TGTGCCAGCTCACCAGAGACAACTAGCAATCAGCCCCAGCATTTT
NA	TRBD2	14	TRBV7-9	TRBJ2-7	CASSLGGVGYEQYF	TGTGCCAGCAGCCTGGGGGGGGTCGGGTACGAGCAGTACTTC
NA	NA	13	TRBV5-5	TRBJ2-3	CASSLAKGDTQYF	TGTGCCAGCAGCTTGGCCAAGGGGGATACGCAGTATTTT
NA	TRBD1	17	TRBV18	TRBJ2-2	CASRNGTGGLSSGELFF	TGTGCCAGCCGAAACGGGACAGGGGGCCTCTCGTCCGGGGAGCTGTTTTTT
NA	NA	12	TRBV29-1	TRBJ2-2	CSVEPGTGELFF	TGCAGCGTTGAACCGGGCACCGGGGAGCTGTTTTTT
once	NA	16	TRBV13	TRBJ1-6	CASSGAGGPYNSPLHF	TGTGCCAGCAGCGGAGCGGGGGGGCCCTATAATTCACCCCTCCACTTT
NA	NA	12	TRBV2	TRBJ1-3	CARQGPGNTIYF	TGTGCCAGACAGGGACCTGGAAACACCATATATTTT
few	NA	15	TRBV29-1	TRBJ2-3	CSLSGTPHSTDTQYF	TGCAGCTTATCCGGGACTCCACATAGCACAGATACGCAGTATTTT
NA	NA	16	TRBV7-8	TRBJ2-1	CASSLGLAYTNNEQFF	TGTGCCAGCAGCTTGGGACTCGCCTACACAAACAATGAGCAGTTCTTC
NA	NA	16	TRBV6-4	TRBJ1-6	CASSPKAQGSNSPLHF	TGTGCCAGCAGTCCCAAGGCACAGGGTAGTAATTCACCCCTCCACTTT
NA	TRBD1	15	TRBV19	TRBJ1-3	CASRHTGGTGNTIYF	TGTGCCAGTAGGCATACAGGGGGCACTGGAAACACCATATATTTT
NA	NA	9	TRBV27	TRBJ2-7	CAGHYEQYF	TGTGCCGGGCACTACGAGCAGTACTTC
NA	NA	15	TRBV5-6	TRBJ1-6	CASSLAGQGGSPLHF	TGTGCCAGCAGCTTGGCAGGGCAGGGAGGATCACCCCTCCACTTT
NA	TRBD1	14	TRBV5-1	TRBJ1-2	CASSYRTGTQSYTF	TGCGCCAGCAGCTACCGGACAGGGACACAAAGCTACACCTTC
NA	NA	18	TRBV5-4	TRBJ2-7	CASSTRRGKKRKAYEQYF	TGTGCCAGCAGCACTCGACGGGGTAAAAAGAGAAAGGCCTACGAGCAGTACTTC
NA	NA	13	TRBV18	TRBJ1-2	CASSPKGYYGYTF	TGTGCCAGCTCACCTAAGGGGTACTATGGCTACACCTTC
few	TRBD1	18	TRBV7-9	TRBJ1-1	CASSFMTGWVPSNTEAFF	TGTGCCAGCAGCTTTATGACAGGGTGGGTTCCTTCGAACACTGAAGCTTTCTTT
NA	TRBD1	15	TRBV10-3	TRBJ1-1	CAISEGSTGGTEAFF	TGTGCCATCAGTGAGGGTTCTACAGGGGGCACTGAAGCTTTCTTT